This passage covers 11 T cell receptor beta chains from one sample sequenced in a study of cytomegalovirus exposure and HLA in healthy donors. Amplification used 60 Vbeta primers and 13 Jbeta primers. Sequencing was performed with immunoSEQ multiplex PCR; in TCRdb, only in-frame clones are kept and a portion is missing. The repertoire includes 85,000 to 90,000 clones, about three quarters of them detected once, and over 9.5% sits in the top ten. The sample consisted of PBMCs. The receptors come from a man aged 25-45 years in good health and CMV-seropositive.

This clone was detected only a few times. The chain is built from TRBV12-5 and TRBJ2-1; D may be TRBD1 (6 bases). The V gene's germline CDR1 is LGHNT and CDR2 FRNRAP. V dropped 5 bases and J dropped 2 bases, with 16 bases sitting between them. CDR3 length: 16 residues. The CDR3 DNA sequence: TGTGCTAGTGGTCCTGAGGGCAGGGGAGCCTACAATGAGCAGTTCTTC. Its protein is CASGPEGRGAYNEQFF.

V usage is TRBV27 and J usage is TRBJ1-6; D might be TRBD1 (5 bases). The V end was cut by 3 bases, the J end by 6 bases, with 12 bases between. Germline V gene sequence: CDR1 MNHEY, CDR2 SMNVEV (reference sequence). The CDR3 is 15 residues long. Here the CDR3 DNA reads TGTGCCAGCAGTTTGTCCCGACAGTTTAATTCACCCCTCCACTTT. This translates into CASSLSRQFNSPLHF.

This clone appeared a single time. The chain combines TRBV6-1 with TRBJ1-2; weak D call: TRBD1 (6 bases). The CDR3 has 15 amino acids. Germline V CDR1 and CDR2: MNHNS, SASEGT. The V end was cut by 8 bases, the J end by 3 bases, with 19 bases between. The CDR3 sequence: CASQVYRDQDYGYTF. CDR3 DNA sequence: TGTGCCAGCCAGGTGTACAGGGATCAGGACTATGGCTACACCTTC.

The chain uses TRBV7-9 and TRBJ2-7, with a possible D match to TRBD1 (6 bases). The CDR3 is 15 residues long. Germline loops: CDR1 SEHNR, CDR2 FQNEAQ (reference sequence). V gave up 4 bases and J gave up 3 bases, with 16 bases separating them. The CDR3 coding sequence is TGTGCCAGCAGCTCGACGATCGACAGGAGCTACGAGCAGTACTTC. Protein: CASSSTIDRSYEQYF.

For the CDR3, the DNA is TGCGCCAGCAGCCAAGTTGCAGGGACAGATACGCAGTATTTT. It specifies CASSQVAGTDTQYF. The chain recombines TRBV4-1 with TRBJ2-3; possible D gene TRBD1, 5 bases. The V end was cut by 1 base, the J end by 3 bases, with 8 bases between. The germline V gene encodes CDR1 MGHRA and CDR2 YSYEKL. The CDR3 length is 14 residues.

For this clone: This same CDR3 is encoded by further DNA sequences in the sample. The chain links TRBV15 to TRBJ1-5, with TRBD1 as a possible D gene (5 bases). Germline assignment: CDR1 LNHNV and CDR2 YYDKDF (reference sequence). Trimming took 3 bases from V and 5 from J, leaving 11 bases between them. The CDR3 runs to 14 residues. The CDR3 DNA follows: TGTGCCACCAGCAGGGGAGGGACGGATCAGCCCCAGCATTTT. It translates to CATSRGGTDQPQHF.

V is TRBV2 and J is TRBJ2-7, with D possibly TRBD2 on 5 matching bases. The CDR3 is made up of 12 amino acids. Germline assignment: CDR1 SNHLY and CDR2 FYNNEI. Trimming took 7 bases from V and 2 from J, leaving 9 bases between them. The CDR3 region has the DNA TGTGCCAGCACCGGGATGGCCTACGAGCAGTACTTC. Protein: CASTGMAYEQYF. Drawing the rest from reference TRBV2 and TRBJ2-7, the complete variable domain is EPEVTQTPSHQVTQMGQEVILRCVPISNHLYFYWYRQILGQKVEFLVSFYNNEISEKSEIFDDQFSVERPDGSNFTLKIRSTKLEDSAMYFCASTGMAYEQYFGPGTRLTVT.

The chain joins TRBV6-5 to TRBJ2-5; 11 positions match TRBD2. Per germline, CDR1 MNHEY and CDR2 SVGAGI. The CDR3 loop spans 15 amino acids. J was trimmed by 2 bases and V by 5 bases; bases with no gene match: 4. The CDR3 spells CASSGVAGGQETQYF. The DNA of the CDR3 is TGTGCCAGCAGTGGGGTAGCGGGGGGGCAAGAGACCCAGTACTTC.

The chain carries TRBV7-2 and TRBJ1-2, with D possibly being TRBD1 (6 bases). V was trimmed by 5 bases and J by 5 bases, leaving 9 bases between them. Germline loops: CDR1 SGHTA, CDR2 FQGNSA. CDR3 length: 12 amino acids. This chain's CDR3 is CASSAQGYGYTF. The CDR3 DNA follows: TGTGCCAGCAGCGCACAGGGATATGGCTACACCTTC.

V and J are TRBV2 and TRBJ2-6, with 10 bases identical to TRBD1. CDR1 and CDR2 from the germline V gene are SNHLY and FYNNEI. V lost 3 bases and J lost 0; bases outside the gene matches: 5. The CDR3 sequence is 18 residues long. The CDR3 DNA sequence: TGTGCCAGCAGTGAGTTGGGACAGGGGAGCTCTGGGGCCAACGTCCTGACTTTC. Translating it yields CASSELGQGSSGANVLTF.

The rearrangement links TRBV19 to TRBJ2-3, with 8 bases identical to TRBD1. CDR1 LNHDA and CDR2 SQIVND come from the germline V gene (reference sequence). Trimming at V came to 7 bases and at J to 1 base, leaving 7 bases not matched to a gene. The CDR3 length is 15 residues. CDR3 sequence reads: CASTPGGQGTDTQYF. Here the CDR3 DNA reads TGTGCCAGTACCCCCGGGGGACAGGGCACAGATACGCAGTATTTT.